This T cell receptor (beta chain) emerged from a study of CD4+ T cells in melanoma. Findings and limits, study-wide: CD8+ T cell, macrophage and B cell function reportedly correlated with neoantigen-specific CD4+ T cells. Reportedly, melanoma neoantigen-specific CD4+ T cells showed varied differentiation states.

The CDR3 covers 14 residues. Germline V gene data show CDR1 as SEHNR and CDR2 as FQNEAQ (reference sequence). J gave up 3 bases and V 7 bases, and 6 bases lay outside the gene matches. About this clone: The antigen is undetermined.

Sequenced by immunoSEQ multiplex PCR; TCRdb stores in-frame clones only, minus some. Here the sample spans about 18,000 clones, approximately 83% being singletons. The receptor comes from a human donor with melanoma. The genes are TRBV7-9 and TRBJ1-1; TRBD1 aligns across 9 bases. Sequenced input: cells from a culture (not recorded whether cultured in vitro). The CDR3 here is CASIITGGYTEAFF. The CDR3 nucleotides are TGTGCCAGCATCATCACAGGGGGCTACACTGAAGCTTTCTTT.